This note documents a single TCR beta chain sequence. This clonotype was observed a handful of times. No cognate antigen has been identified for it. One base away there is no much larger clone; base qualities are not given. Library preparation was by RT-PCR. Instrument on record: Illumina HiSeq 2500. TCRdb took the public reads, trimmed them with fastp at Q25, ran MiXCR for clone calling and kept in-frame beta chains. Here each entry gathers all rows of one CDR3 protein and keeps the most common genes and DNA. The sample table contains roughly 760,000 distinct CDR3 sequences; only one count was recorded for about 20% of them. 9.5% to 13% of the sample rests with the top ten. This record comes from a study of response to subunit inactivated influenza vaccine (dated by TCRdb to 2016 to 2019). Study-level background: The study used deep quantitative T cell receptor repertoire profiling to track responses to a trivalent subunit inactivated influenza vaccine. The paper as a whole reports these results and caveats: According to the authors, only a limited number of new T cells may be recruited by each seasonal influenza vaccination.

The clonotype was recovered from a man aged 50 to 60 who received an inactivated influenza vaccine. Donor details come from another sample of the same person, matched by shared clones. The source material was PBMCs from blood, sampled more than 4 days after vaccination.

The DNA reads TGCAGCGCCGACCCCGCGGGACAGCGAGGTTCCAATGAGCAGTTCTTC. Protein translation: CSADPAGQRGSNEQFF. Recombination connected TRBV29-1 to TRBJ2-1; the D region possibly corresponds to TRBD1 (7 bases align). CDR1 and CDR2, looked up from the germline V gene, are SQVTM and ANQGSEA. The CDR3 measures 16 amino acids from cysteine to phenylalanine. The kept DNA is CDR3 alone, 48 bases in frame from the first base. V drops 7 bases and J drops 6 bases, leaving 25 bases in between.